This T cell receptor beta chain comes out of a study of identical twins. TCRdb independently ran MiXCR on the 5' RACE reads; one entry per CDR3 protein. The table records approximately 210,000 distinct CDR3 sequences, around 10% of them present only once. Germline-derived CDR1 and CDR2 are SQVTM and ANQGSEA. The CDR3 covers 12 residues. The V end lost 5 bases, the J end lost 7 bases, and 12 bases lay between the germline ends. This TCR derives from a woman under 30 in good health. Source material: memory (CD45RO+) T cells sorted from blood. The chain links TRBV29-1 to TRBJ2-1; tentatively, D is TRBD2 (5 bases). The CDR3 sequence is CSVTRGRNEQFF. CDR3 in DNA: TGCAGCGTTACTCGGGGAAGGAATGAGCAGTTCTTC.